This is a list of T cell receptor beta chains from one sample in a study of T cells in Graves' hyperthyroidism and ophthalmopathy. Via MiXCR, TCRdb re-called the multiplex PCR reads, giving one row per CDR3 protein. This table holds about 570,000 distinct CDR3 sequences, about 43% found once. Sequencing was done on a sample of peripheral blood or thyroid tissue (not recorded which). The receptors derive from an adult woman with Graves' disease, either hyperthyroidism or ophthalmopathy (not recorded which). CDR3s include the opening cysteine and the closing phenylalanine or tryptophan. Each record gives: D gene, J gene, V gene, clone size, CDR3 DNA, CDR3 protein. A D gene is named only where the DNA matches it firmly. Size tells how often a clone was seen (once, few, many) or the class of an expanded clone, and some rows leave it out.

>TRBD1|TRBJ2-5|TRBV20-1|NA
TGCAGTGCTAGAGTAGGGGGCAGAGAGACCCAGTACTTC
CSARVGGRETQYF
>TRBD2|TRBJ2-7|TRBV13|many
TGTGCCAGCAGCCGTCGAAGGCTAGCGGGATTTTCAGGGGAGCAGTACTTC
CASSRRRLAGFSGEQYF
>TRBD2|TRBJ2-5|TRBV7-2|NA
TGTGCCAGCAGCTTCAAATCTAGCGGGAGGGGATTAGAAGAGACCCAGTACTTC
CASSFKSSGRGLEETQYF
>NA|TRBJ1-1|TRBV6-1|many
TGTGCCAGCAGACGAACTGAAGCTTTCTTT
CASRRTEAFF
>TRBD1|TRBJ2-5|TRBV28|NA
TGTGCCAGCAGACAGGACAGGGGGGAGACCCAGTACTTC
CASRQDRGETQYF
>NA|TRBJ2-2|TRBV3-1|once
TGTGCCAGCAGTTCCGTGGGGATCGGGGAGCTGTTTTTT
CASSSVGIGELFF
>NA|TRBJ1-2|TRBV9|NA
TGTGCCAGCAGCTCACAGGGTTCTGGCTACACCTTC
CASSSQGSGYTF
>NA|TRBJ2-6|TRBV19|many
TGTGCCAGTAGTACCAACTCTGGGGCCAACGTCCTGACTTTC
CASSTNSGANVLTF
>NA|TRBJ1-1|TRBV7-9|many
TGTGCCAGCAGCTTAGACCCTGGCACTGAAGCTTTCTTT
CASSLDPGTEAFF
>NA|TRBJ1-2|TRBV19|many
TGTGCCAGTAGAAAAGACAGGCACTTGGGGGGCTACACCTTC
CASRKDRHLGGYTF
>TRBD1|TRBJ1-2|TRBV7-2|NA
TGTGCCAGCAGCTCGGACAGGGAGAGCTATGGCTACACCTTC
CASSSDRESYGYTF
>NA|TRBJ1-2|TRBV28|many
TGTGCCAGCCTTAAGGTTCATGGCTACACCTTC
CASLKVHGYTF
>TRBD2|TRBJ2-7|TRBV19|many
TGTGCCAGTAGTTGGGGACTAGCGGAAATCTACGAGCAGTACTTC
CASSWGLAEIYEQYF
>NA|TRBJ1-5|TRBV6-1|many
TGTGCCAGCAGTGAAGTGAGAGGGGCCCGACATTTT
CASSEVRGARHF
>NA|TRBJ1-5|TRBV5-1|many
TGCGCCAGCAGCTTGACAGGGTCAGATCAGCCCCAGCATTTT
CASSLTGSDQPQHF
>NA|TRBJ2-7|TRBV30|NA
TGTGCCTGGAGTTCCGACTACCAGCAGTACTTC
CAWSSDYQQYF
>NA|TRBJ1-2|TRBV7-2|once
TGTGCCAGCAGCTTATCGCAGGGGAACGGCTACACCTTC
CASSLSQGNGYTF
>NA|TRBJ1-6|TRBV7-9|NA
TGTGCCAGCAGCCCGTCGGCGGGGAATAATTCACCCCTCCACTTT
CASSPSAGNNSPLHF
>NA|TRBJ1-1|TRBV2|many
TGTGCCAGCAGGAGTGGGGGTGCGAACACTGAAGCTTTCTTT
CASRSGGANTEAFF
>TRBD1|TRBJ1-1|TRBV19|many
TGTGCCAGTACTTTCGGACAGGGAGGCGACACTGAAGCTTTCTTT
CASTFGQGGDTEAFF
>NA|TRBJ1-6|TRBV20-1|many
TGCAGTGCTAACGGATGGTCCTATAATTCACCCCTCCACTTT
CSANGWSYNSPLHF
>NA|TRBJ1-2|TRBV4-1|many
TGCGCCAGCAGCCACCGGGTCAGAAACTATGGCTACACCTTC
CASSHRVRNYGYTF
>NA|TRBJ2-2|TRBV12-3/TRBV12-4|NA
TGTGCCAGCAGCGACAGGGGAGGGCGCGGGGAGCTGTTTTTT
CASSDRGGRGELFF
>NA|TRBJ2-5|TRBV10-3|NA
TGTGCCATCAGTTTTTCCCAGGGGATGATGGAGACCCAGTACTTC
CAISFSQGMMETQYF